These 20 T cell receptor beta chains were all obtained from the same sample, sequenced in a study of PD-L1 blockade in urothelial cancer. Time point defined: pretreatment peripheral blood. The table came from immunoSEQ multiplex PCR; TCRdb's copy has only in-frame clones and leaves some out. Seen here are around 40,000 clones, roughly nine tenths observed once, and the top ten hold about 10%. Material: PBMCs, obtained around atezolizumab (anti-PD-L1) treatment. The receptors here all came from a woman between 55 and 75 years old with urothelial cancer.

This clone was detected only once. This sequence joins TRBV7-9 and TRBJ1-1; a weak D match, TRBD1 (5 bases). This CDR3 comprises 15 residues. The germline V gene encodes CDR1 SEHNR and CDR2 FQNEAQ (reference sequence). V gave up 5 bases and J gave up 1 base, with 14 bases separating them. CDR3 amino acids: CASSTSRGRNTEAFF. DNA of the CDR3: TGTGCCAGCAGCACCTCGCGGGGGAGGAACACTGAAGCTTTCTTT.

This clone was found once. The CDR3 sequence: CASSYSGAEETQYF. The CDR3 bases are TGTGCCAGCAGTTACTCGGGGGCCGAAGAGACCCAGTACTTC. This chain joins TRBV6-5 and TRBJ2-5, with D tentatively TRBD1 (6 bases). Deletions cut 0 bases from V and 3 bases from J, with 8 bases between. Germline V lookup: CDR1 MNHEY, CDR2 SVGAGI. CDR3 length: 14 residues.

V usage is TRBV29-1 and J usage is TRBJ2-2; 9 bases line up with TRBD1. CDR1 is SQVTM, CDR2 ANQGSEA, per germline. The V gene end was trimmed by 7 bases and the J gene end by 5 bases; junction bases not matched to a gene: 17. The CDR3 length is 17 residues. CDR3 amino acids: CSAGRNRGREGTGELFF. The CDR3 DNA reads as TGCAGCGCGGGACGTAACAGGGGGCGCGAGGGAACCGGGGAGCTGTTTTTT.

V is TRBV2 and J is TRBJ1-1; 11 bases map to TRBD1. The germline CDR1 and CDR2 sequences are SNHLY and FYNNEI. The CDR3 is made up of 16 amino acids. J lost 4 bases, V lost 5 bases, and 9 bases had no gene match. The CDR3 is CASSPARTGGVTEAFF. In DNA form, the CDR3 reads TGTGCCAGCAGTCCCGCCCGGACAGGGGGCGTCACTGAAGCTTTCTTT.

The chain couples TRBV7-9 to TRBJ1-5; 7 bases align to TRBD1. Germline-derived CDR1 and CDR2 are SEHNR and FQNEAQ (reference sequence). J gave up 7 bases and V 5 bases, and 8 bases lay outside the gene matches. This CDR3 comprises 14 residues. CDR3 nucleotides: TGTGCCAGCAGCCGGGGGACAGAGGGACAGCCCCAGCATTTT. Translating it yields CASSRGTEGQPQHF.

The chain combines TRBV7-9 with TRBJ2-1, with a tentative D call TRBD2 (6 bases). Trimming removed 1 base from V and 3 bases from J, with 7 bases in between. The CDR3 consists of 14 residues. CDR1 and CDR2 (germline): SEHNR, FQNEAQ (reference sequence). DNA of the CDR3: TGTGCCAGCAGCTTAGTGGGGGGCTACAATGAGCAGTTCTTC. Its protein is CASSLVGGYNEQFF.

The DNA of the CDR3 is TGTGCCAGCAGCGTAGAAAGGACTAGCGCTGATACGCAGTATTTT. The encoded protein is CASSVERTSADTQYF. J is TRBJ2-3 and V is TRBV9; 9 bases agree with TRBD2. Germline V gene sequence: CDR1 SGDLS, CDR2 YYNGEE. The CDR3 sequence is 15 residues long. The V and J ends lost 0 bases and 6 bases, in that order; junction bases with no gene match: 5.

V is TRBV19 and J is TRBJ2-7; weak D call: TRBD1 (6 bases). V was cut by 3 bases and J by 1 base, with 13 bases left in between. CDR1 is LNHDA and CDR2 is SQIVND in the germline V gene (reference sequence). The CDR3 extends over 15 amino acids. The DNA for the CDR3 is TGTGCCAGTAGTATCTTAGGGACATCTTCCTACGAGCAGTACTTC. This gives the protein CASSILGTSSYEQYF. The whole variable domain, filled in from reference TRBV19 and TRBJ2-7, reads DGGITQSPKYLFRKEGQNVTLSCEQNLNHDAMYWYRQDPGQGLRLIYYSQIVNDFQKGDIAEGYSVSREKKESFPLTVTSAQKNPTAFYLCASSILGTSSYEQYFGPGTRLTVT.

The chain employs TRBV5-6 and TRBJ2-7; TRBD2 aligns across 12 bases. V was clipped by 4 bases and J by 3 bases; unmatched bases: 5. Germline V gene data show CDR1 as SGHDT and CDR2 as YYEEEE. The CDR3 extends over 15 amino acids. The chain's CDR3 is CASSQGLAGFYEQYF. The CDR3 DNA reads TGTGCCAGCAGCCAGGGACTAGCGGGCTTCTACGAGCAGTACTTC.

The rearrangement uses TRBV11-2 and TRBJ2-7, with TRBD2 identical over 10 bases. Germline V lookup: CDR1 SGHAT, CDR2 FQNNGV. Trimming at V came to 5 bases and at J to 3 bases, leaving 10 bases not matched to a gene. The CDR3 is made up of 16 amino acids. The CDR3 bases are TGTGCCAGCAGCCCTAGGGGCTTAGCGGGAGGCTACGAGCAGTACTTC. Its protein is CASSPRGLAGGYEQYF.

CDR3 residues: CATSRDQAGSADTQYF. The CDR3, as DNA: TGTGCCACCAGCAGAGATCAGGCGGGATCAGCAGATACGCAGTATTTT. The V call is TRBV15, the J call TRBJ2-3; D is perhaps TRBD2 (6 bases). The CDR3 loop spans 16 amino acids. V lost 0 bases, J lost 4 bases, and 14 bases lay in between. Germline assignment: CDR1 LNHNV and CDR2 YYDKDF (reference sequence).

The genes are TRBV9 and TRBJ2-7; D not certain. V lost 4 bases and J lost 1, with 12 bases in between. This CDR3 is 14 amino acids long. Germline CDR1 and CDR2: SGDLS and YYNGEE. The CDR3 loop is CASSPNEYSYEQYF. The CDR3 nucleotides read TGTGCCAGCAGCCCTAACGAGTATTCCTACGAGCAGTACTTC.

The chain carries TRBV5-1 and TRBJ2-3; 9 bases fit TRBD2. Germline V gives CDR1 SGHRS, CDR2 YFSETQ. CDR3 length: 17 residues. Germline trimming cut 3 bases from V and 0 bases from J; bases unmatched to any gene: 8. CDR3 in amino acids: CASSSGGRGASTDTQYF. In DNA form, the CDR3 reads TGCGCCAGCAGCTCCGGCGGGAGGGGAGCTAGCACAGATACGCAGTATTTT.

The chain combines TRBV28 with TRBJ2-2, with 10 bases matching TRBD1. This CDR3 spans 16 amino acids. Trimming cost V 6 bases and J 4 bases; bases outside gene matches: 8. The germline V gene has CDR1 MDHEN and CDR2 SYDVKM. CDR3 loop: CASSPGGQGITGELFF. CDR3 sequence (DNA): TGTGCCAGCAGCCCCGGGGGACAGGGGATCACCGGGGAGCTGTTTTTT.

The chain is built from TRBV21-1 and TRBJ2-7; TRBD2, the table's D call, lacks a check against the DNA. TRBV21-1 represents a pseudogene. The CDR3 has 15 residues. CDR3 protein: CASSKAASSSYEQYF. CDR3 DNA sequence: TGTGCCAGCAGCAAAGCTGCGAGTAGCTCCTACGAGCAGTACTTC.

The rearrangement joins TRBV10-2 to TRBJ2-7; 15 bases line up with TRBD2. The germline CDR1 and CDR2 sequences are WSHSY and SAAADI. This CDR3 contains 20 residues. V shed 6 bases and J 2 bases; nucleotides not matched to a gene: 17. Here the CDR3 reads CASSTPRWGLAGGFTYEQYF. Here the CDR3 DNA reads TGCGCCAGCAGCACTCCTCGGTGGGGACTAGCGGGGGGATTTACCTACGAGCAGTACTTC.

The chain links TRBV5-1 to TRBJ2-2; 8 bases align to TRBD2. Germline assignment: CDR1 SGHRS and CDR2 YFSETQ. This CDR3 region has 14 residues. Trimming at V came to 0 bases and at J to 5 bases, leaving 0 bases not matched to a gene. This CDR3 is CASSLVAGTGELFF. Written as DNA, the CDR3 is TGCGCCAGCAGCTTGGTAGCGGGAACCGGGGAGCTGTTTTTT.

V and J are TRBV28 and TRBJ1-1, with D tentatively TRBD1 (5 bases). There are 16 residues in the CDR3. The germline CDR1 and CDR2 sequences are MDHEN and SYDVKM. Trimming left V 4 bases short and J 3 bases short, with 18 bases between. The CDR3 loop is CASSSPPGGGDTEAFF. The CDR3 coding sequence is TGTGCCAGCAGTTCTCCCCCCGGGGGGGGAGACACTGAAGCTTTCTTT.

The chain combines TRBV19 with TRBJ1-3, with D possibly being TRBD1 (5 bases). The CDR3 is 15 residues long. V lost 7 bases and J 5 bases, leaving 18 bases between the germline ends. The germline gives CDR1 LNHDA, CDR2 SQIVND (reference sequence). CDR3 protein: CASMDRQGSRNTIYF. DNA of the CDR3: TGTGCCAGTATGGATCGGCAGGGAAGCCGAAACACCATATATTTT.

The chain combines TRBV4-1 with TRBJ2-1, with 7 bases aligning to TRBD2. Germline V CDR1 and CDR2: MGHRA, YSYEKL. The CDR3 totals 18 residues. V was pared by 0 bases and J by 8 bases, with 16 bases of the junction left unmatched. CDR3: CASSQDSPEGLVIHEQFF. The CDR3 DNA follows: TGCGCCAGCAGCCAAGATAGTCCTGAAGGACTAGTTATCCATGAGCAGTTCTTC.